This TCR beta chain was retrieved from a study of T cell repertoires in cytomegalovirus infection (dated by TCRdb to about 2019). In the study overall: Donor HLA type was relevant to the analysis, because carriage of CMV infection together with the matching HLA type was indicated by public TCR beta signatures.

Notes on this clonotype: The clone's antigen remains unknown. Within one base of it there is no much larger clone, and no base qualities were kept.

Overall results and qualifications from the work: In both this cohort and an independent roughly 360-donor cohort, the cumulative frequency of public TCR beta family members distinguished carriers of CMV infection plus the relevant HLA type. The ex vivo response was dominated by HLA-C-restricted CMV-specific TCR beta clonotypes, which also provided the single most frequent clonotype in two of eight donors.

The CDR3 starts with the cysteine, ends with the phenylalanine, and has 13 residues. Left in the record is the CDR3 DNA by itself, 39 bases read in frame from the first base. Trimming takes 5 bases from V and 4 bases from J, and the germline ends sit 15 bases apart. Per the germline V gene (reference sequence), DFQATT is the CDR1 and SNEGSKA is the CDR2. The listed sequencing device is Illumina HiSeq 1500. The public reads were run again by TCRdb, first through fastp at Q25 and then through MiXCR, and only productive beta chains were kept. Every entry covers one CDR3 protein and lists the most common genes and DNA from its rows. This sample is represented by about 130,000 distinct CDR3 sequences; roughly 8.2% of them were singletons. Over 9% of the sample comes from the top ten.

Material for sequencing was PBMCs. The receptor chain draws on TRBV20-1 and TRBJ2-7, with the D gene too uncertain to name. The TCR originated in a human donor in good health (CMV status not recorded). Some clones in this sample may be carry-over from other donors' samples. The nucleotides are TGCAGTGCTGCTGAGCGCCCGTTTTACGAGCAGTACTTC. Translation gives CSAAERPFYEQYF.